Below, 18 T cell receptor beta chains from the same sample are listed, as sequenced in a study of regulatory T cells in long-lasting Graves disease. Documented time point: newly diagnosed GD, antithyroid drugs for less than 3 months. RNA isolated from PBMCs was used to make the TCR library. Construction of TCR beta libraries relied on iRepertoire HTBI primers and on Arm-PCR targeting CDR3 regions. TCRdb reprocessed the multiplex PCR reads with MiXCR, giving one entry per CDR3 protein. Here the sample spans 520,000 or so distinct CDR3 sequences, around 13% being singletons. The sample was also reused in another study, on T cells in Graves' hyperthyroidism and ophthalmopathy.

Sequenced material: peripheral blood mononuclear cells (PBMCs), taken at new diagnosis, from a patient treated with antithyroid drugs. These receptor sequences come from a woman in her 30s with Graves disease.

This clonotype was detected ten times or more. The chain recombines TRBV5-1 with TRBJ2-3; D could derive from TRBD1 or TRBD2 (5 bases each). This CDR3 is built from 14 residues. Germline-derived CDR1 and CDR2 are SGHRS and YFSETQ. V dropped 5 bases and J dropped 0 bases, with 10 bases sitting between them. This CDR3 is CASRGDWSTDTQYF. The CDR3 DNA reads as TGCGCCAGCAGGGGGGATTGGAGCACAGATACGCAGTATTTT. Combining the CDR3 with reference TRBV5-1 and TRBJ2-3 gives the whole variable domain KAGVTQTPRYLIKTRGQQVTLSCSPISGHRSVSWYQQTPGQGLQFLFEYFSETQRNKGNFPGRFSGRQFSNSRSEMNVSTLELGDSALYLCASRGDWSTDTQYFGPGTRLTVL.

This clonotype was seen ten or more times. This chain uses TRBV4-1 with TRBJ2-7; D call uncertain. The germline V gene encodes CDR1 MGHRA and CDR2 YSYEKL. Trimming stripped 1 base from V and 2 bases from J, with 6 bases between. The CDR3 runs to 13 residues. CDR3 nucleotide sequence: TGCGCCAGCAGCCAAGGCGAAACCTACGAGCAGTACTTC. It specifies CASSQGETYEQYF.

This clonotype was detected ten times or more. The DNA for the CDR3 is TGTGCCAGCTCACCACGGATCTCCTACGAGCAGTACTTC. Translated: CASSPRISYEQYF. The chain is built from TRBV18 and TRBJ2-7; D remains unclear. V was pared by 1 base and J by 0 bases, with 4 bases between. The germline CDR1 and CDR2 sequences are KGHSH and LQKENI. This CDR3 comprises 13 residues.

The V call is TRBV30, the J call TRBJ1-1, with D possibly being TRBD1 (6 bases). V was cut by 0 bases and J by 6 bases, with 17 bases left in between. CDR1 and CDR2 (germline): GTSNPN, SVGIG (reference sequence). The CDR3 length is 15 residues. The CDR3 DNA sequence: TGTGCCTGGAGTGTACGGGGGAACAGGGTCCCTGAAGCTTTCTTT. It codes for CAWSVRGNRVPEAFF.

The chain recombines TRBV2 with TRBJ2-7, with 7 bases lining up with TRBD1. The CDR3 is 15 amino acids. Germline V gene lookup returns CDR1 SNHLY and CDR2 FYNNEI. The trim removed 5 bases at V and 2 bases at J, leaving 9 bases unmatched. As DNA, the CDR3 is TGTGCCAGCAGTTACCCGGGACAGCCCCCCTACGAGCAGTACTTC. Protein: CASSYPGQPPYEQYF.

The chain has TRBV6-5 and TRBJ2-5; 7 nucleotides align to TRBD2. V was clipped by 1 base and J by 5 bases; unmatched bases: 1. The CDR3 has 13 amino acids. Germline-derived CDR1 and CDR2 are MNHEY and SVGAGI. The CDR3 DNA sequence: TGTGCCAGCAGTTACTGGGGAGGGGAGACCCAGTACTTC. Encoded protein: CASSYWGGETQYF.

This rearrangement joins TRBV20-1 to TRBJ2-7; TRBD1 matches 8 bases. Germline-derived CDR1 and CDR2 are DFQATT and SNEGSKA (reference sequence). The length of the CDR3 is 13 residues. J was trimmed by 2 bases and V by 1 base; bases with no gene match: 1. The CDR3 DNA sequence: TGCAGTGCTAGAGGGACAGGGCCCTACGAGCAGTACTTC. It translates to CSARGTGPYEQYF.

This clonotype came up many times. The chain has TRBV12-3 or TRBV12-4 and TRBJ2-1; a possible D gene is TRBD2 (6 bases). The CDR3 length is 14 residues. Trimming took 10 bases from V and 4 from J, leaving 17 bases between them. The CDR3 loop is CAISPAGFYNEQFF. In nucleotides, the CDR3 is TGTGCCATCTCCCCAGCGGGCTTTTACAATGAGCAGTTCTTC.

This clonotype showed up many times. This chain links TRBV4-3 with TRBJ1-1; TRBD1 agrees at 10 bases. There are 14 residues in the CDR3. J was trimmed by 8 bases and V by 3 bases; bases with no gene match: 6. Germline assignment: CDR1 LGHNA and CDR2 YSLEER. This chain's CDR3 is CASSHPGQGVEAFF. DNA of the CDR3: TGCGCCAGCAGCCATCCCGGACAGGGGGTGGAAGCTTTCTTT.

This clonotype was counted between two and nine times. This chain joins TRBV19 and TRBJ1-5; D may be TRBD1 (6 bases). This CDR3 has 14 residues. V lost 6 bases and J 6 bases, leaving 15 bases between the germline ends. CDR1 is LNHDA and CDR2 is SQIVND in the germline V gene (reference sequence). The CDR3 loop reads CASSTFTGFQPQHF. The CDR3 DNA follows: TGTGCCAGTAGCACATTCACAGGGTTTCAGCCCCAGCATTTT.

The chain links TRBV18 to TRBJ1-1, with 8 bases fitting TRBD1. CDR3 length: 15 residues. The ends lost 0 bases at V and 13 bases at J; junction bases unmatched: 13. Germline values: CDR1 KGHSH, CDR2 LQKENI. The CDR3, as DNA: TGTGCCAGCTCACCACCGTCAGCGATGGGACAGGCCCTTTTCTTT. It is translated as CASSPPSAMGQALFF.

The table lists this clonotype with a few counts. The CDR3: CASRVLAGGVDEQFF. CDR3 bases: TGTGCCAGTAGGGTACTAGCGGGAGGGGTGGATGAGCAGTTCTTC. The V gene is TRBV19, the J gene TRBJ2-1; TRBD2 aligns across 13 bases. The V gene end was trimmed by 6 bases and the J gene end by 8 bases; junction bases not matched to a gene: 7. The CDR3 extends over 15 amino acids. Germline V gene sequence: CDR1 LNHDA, CDR2 SQIVND (reference sequence). Complete variable domain (other parts from reference TRBV19 and TRBJ2-1): DGGITQSPKYLFRKEGQNVTLSCEQNLNHDAMYWYRQDPGQGLRLIYYSQIVNDFQKGDIAEGYSVSREKKESFPLTVTSAQKNPTAFYLCASRVLAGGVDEQFFGPGTRLTVL.

The table lists this clonotype with a few counts. J is TRBJ2-1 and V is TRBV5-5; 10 bases map to TRBD2. The germline V gene encodes CDR1 SGHKS and CDR2 YYEKEE (reference sequence). The ends lost 4 bases at V and 5 bases at J; junction bases unmatched: 6. The CDR3 has 15 residues. The CDR3 sequence: CASSPRAGGDNEQFF. DNA of the CDR3: TGTGCCAGCAGCCCTCGAGCGGGAGGGGACAATGAGCAGTTCTTC.

This clonotype occurred many times. This chain links TRBV27 with TRBJ1-2, with D possibly being TRBD1 (6 bases). The V gene's germline CDR1 is MNHEY and CDR2 SMNVEV (reference sequence). Trimming shortened V by 5 bases and J by 5 bases, and 21 bases separated the two germline ends. This CDR3 contains 16 residues. CDR3: CASSPQTFGQSYGYTF. The DNA of the CDR3 is TGTGCCAGCAGTCCCCAGACTTTCGGACAGTCATATGGCTACACCTTC.

This clonotype was recorded many times. The V call is TRBV3-1, the J call TRBJ1-5; 11 bases are shared with TRBD1. V lost 1 base and J lost 7; bases outside the gene matches: 6. CDR3 length: 16 amino acids. Germline V gives CDR1 LGHDT, CDR2 YNNKEL (reference sequence). Here the CDR3 reads CASSQGGTGGGQPQHF. Here the CDR3 DNA reads TGTGCCAGCAGCCAAGGCGGGACAGGGGGTGGGCAGCCCCAGCATTTT.

This clonotype was recorded at least ten times. V gene TRBV27 combines with J gene TRBJ1-1, with D unresolved. The length of the CDR3 is 14 residues. Between the trimmed V and J ends, which lost 7 bases and 0 bases, there was a span of 12 bases. The germline CDR1 and CDR2 sequences are MNHEY and SMNVEV (reference sequence). CDR3 nucleotide sequence: TGTGCCAGCAAGGACGGACGCATGAACACTGAAGCTTTCTTT. This translates into CASKDGRMNTEAFF.

As regards this clonotype: Compared with germline, one end of the junction differs, possibly owing to a read error. This chain links TRBV7-3 with TRBJ2-7; 9 bases align to TRBD1. The CDR3 is made up of 12 amino acids. CDR1 is SGHTA and CDR2 is FQGTGA in the germline V gene. The CDR3 loop reads CASSVTGGVQYF. DNA of the CDR3: TGTGCCAGCAGCGTAACAGGGGGCGTGCAGTACTTC. The full variable domain, in which reference TRBV7-3 and TRBJ2-7 provide the parts outside the CDR3, is GAGVSQTPSNKVTEKGKYVELRCDPISGHTALYWYRQSLGQGPEFLIYFQGTGAADDSGLPNDRFFAVRPEGSVSTLKIQRTERGDSAVYLCASSVTGGVQYFGPGTRLTVT.

Many counts were recorded for this clonotype. The chain joins TRBV11-2 to TRBJ2-7; no clear D. This CDR3 is built from 14 residues. Trimming removed 1 base from V and 0 bases from J, with 7 bases in between. CDR1 and CDR2 from the germline V gene are SGHAT and FQNNGV. The CDR3 nucleotides are TGTGCCAGCAGCTTAGGACGCGGCTCCTACGAGCAGTACTTC. Translating gives CASSLGRGSYEQYF.